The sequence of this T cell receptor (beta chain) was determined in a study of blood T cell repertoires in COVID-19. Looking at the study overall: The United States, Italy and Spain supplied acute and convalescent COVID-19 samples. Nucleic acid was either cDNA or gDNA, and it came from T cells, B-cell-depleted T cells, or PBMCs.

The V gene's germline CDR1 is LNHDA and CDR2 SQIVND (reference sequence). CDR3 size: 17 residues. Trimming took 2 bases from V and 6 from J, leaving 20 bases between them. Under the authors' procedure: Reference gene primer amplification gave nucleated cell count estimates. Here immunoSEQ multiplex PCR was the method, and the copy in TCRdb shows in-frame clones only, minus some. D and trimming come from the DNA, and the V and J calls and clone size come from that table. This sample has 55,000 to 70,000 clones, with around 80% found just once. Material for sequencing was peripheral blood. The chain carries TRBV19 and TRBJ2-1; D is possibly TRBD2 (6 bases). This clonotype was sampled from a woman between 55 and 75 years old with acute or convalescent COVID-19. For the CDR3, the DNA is TGTGCCAGTAGTATACTCGGCGGGGCCCACGGTGGCAATGAGCAGTTCTTC. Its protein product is CASSILGGAHGGNEQFF.